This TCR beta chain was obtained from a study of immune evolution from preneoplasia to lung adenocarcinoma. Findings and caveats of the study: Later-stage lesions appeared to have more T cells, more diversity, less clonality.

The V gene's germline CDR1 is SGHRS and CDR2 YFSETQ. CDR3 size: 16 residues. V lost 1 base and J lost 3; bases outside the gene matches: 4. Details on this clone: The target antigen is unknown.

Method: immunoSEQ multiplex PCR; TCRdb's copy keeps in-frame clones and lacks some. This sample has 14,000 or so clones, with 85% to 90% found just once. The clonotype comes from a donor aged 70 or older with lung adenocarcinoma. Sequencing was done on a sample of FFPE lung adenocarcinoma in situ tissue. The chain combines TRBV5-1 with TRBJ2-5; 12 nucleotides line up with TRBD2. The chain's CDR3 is CASSLSLAGGKETQYF. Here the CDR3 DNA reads TGCGCCAGCAGCTTGAGTCTAGCGGGAGGGAAAGAGACCCAGTACTTC.